These 25 T cell receptor beta chains share one sample of origin, sequenced in a study of control samples from healthy donors and cancer patients. Here immunoSEQ multiplex PCR was the method, and the copy in TCRdb shows in-frame clones only, minus some. The repertoire holds approximately 100,000 clones, with roughly 86% as singletons. Sequencing used blood. Receptors were obtained from a man between 60 and 75 years old in good health.

V usage is TRBV30 and J usage is TRBJ2-1; D may correspond to TRBD1 or TRBD2 (5 bases each). The CDR3 length is 12 residues. V lost 3 bases to trimming and J lost 12 bases, with 15 bases between them. Germline loops: CDR1 GTSNPN, CDR2 SVGIG (reference sequence). The CDR3 spells CAWSGDASRQFF. The CDR3 bases are TGTGCCTGGAGCGGGGACGCTAGCCGGCAGTTCTTC.

This rearrangement joins TRBV7-8 to TRBJ2-1, with TRBD2 identical over 10 bases. Germline loops: CDR1 SGHVS, CDR2 FQNEAQ. The V and J ends lost 4 bases and 0 bases, in that order; junction bases with no gene match: 12. The CDR3 contains 19 residues. In DNA form, the CDR3 reads TGTGCCAGCAGCTCCCTACTAGGGACTAGCGAGACCTCCTACAATGAGCAGTTCTTC. This encodes CASSSLLGTSETSYNEQFF.

This chain connects TRBV10-3 to TRBJ1-1; tentative D call: TRBD1 (5 bases). Germline CDR1 and CDR2: ENHRY and SYGVKD. The CDR3 loop spans 14 amino acids. The V end lost 3 bases, the J end lost 4 bases, and 12 bases lay between the germline ends. The DNA for the CDR3 is TGTGCCATCAGTGATGACAGCCCCGGCACTGAAGCTTTCTTT. This encodes CAISDDSPGTEAFF.

This sequence joins TRBV5-6 and TRBJ2-3; 8 bases fit TRBD2. V shed 2 bases, J shed 6 bases, and the junction held 8 bases outside the gene matches. This CDR3 comprises 15 residues. Germline V gene lookup returns CDR1 SGHDT and CDR2 YYEEEE. The CDR3 sequence is CASSFTGGNSDTQYF. Here the CDR3 DNA reads TGTGCCAGCAGCTTTACGGGGGGGAACAGCGATACGCAGTATTTT.

This chain links TRBV5-8 with TRBJ2-3, with D uncertain. Germline CDR1 reads SGHTS; CDR2 reads YDEGEE. This CDR3 spans 13 amino acids. The V end was cut by 0 bases, the J end by 4 bases, with 6 bases between. CDR3 loop: CASSLDGPDTQYF. The CDR3, as DNA: TGTGCCAGCAGCTTGGACGGGCCAGATACGCAGTATTTT.

CDR3 sequence (DNA): TGTGCCAGCAGCTTGGGGCAGGGTACGGACAATGAGCAGTTCTTC. This sequence encodes CASSLGQGTDNEQFF. The rearrangement joins TRBV5-4 to TRBJ2-1; D might be TRBD1 (5 bases). Germline V lookup: CDR1 SGHNT, CDR2 YYREEE (reference sequence). The CDR3 consists of 15 residues. The V gene lost 0 bases and the J gene lost 5 bases, with 12 bases spanning the gap.

The rearrangement links TRBV14 to TRBJ2-1, with no clear D. With 5 bases removed from V and 3 bases from J, the gap between germline ends came to 14 bases. The CDR3 covers 15 residues. CDR1 is SGHDN and CDR2 is FVKESK in the germline V gene. The CDR3 is CASSSAAIYYNEQFF. DNA of the CDR3: TGTGCCAGCAGCTCGGCGGCCATCTACTACAATGAGCAGTTCTTC.

In nucleotides, the CDR3 is TGCGCCAGCAGCTACGATAGCGGGAGGGCCGTCGGGGAGCTGTTTTTT. This sequence encodes CASSYDSGRAVGELFF. The chain links TRBV5-1 to TRBJ2-2; 11 nucleotides agree with TRBD2. The CDR3 loop spans 16 amino acids. Germline lookup yields CDR1 SGHRS and CDR2 YFSETQ. V was pared by 3 bases and J by 7 bases, with 8 bases of the junction left unmatched.

This chain's CDR3 is CASSTLAGEFNYGTDTQYF. The CDR3 DNA reads TGTGCCAGCAGCACGCTAGCGGGAGAATTTAATTACGGCACAGATACGCAGTATTTT. The rearrangement uses TRBV7-2 and TRBJ2-3, with 10 positions matching TRBD2. Losses at the gene ends were 5 bases for V and 1 base for J; bases not matched to a gene: 15. This CDR3 is built from 19 residues. Per the germline V gene, CDR1 is SGHTA and CDR2 is FQGNSA. Full variable domain (remainder filled in from reference TRBV7-2 and TRBJ2-3): GAGVSQSPSNKVTEKGKDVELRCDPISGHTALYWYRQSLGQGLEFLIYFQGNSAPDKSGLPSDRFSAERTGGSVSTLTIQRTQQEDSAVYLCASSTLAGEFNYGTDTQYFGPGTRLTVL.

The CDR3, as DNA: TGTGCCAGCAGCACCAAAGACAGAGATGATCAGCCCCAGCATTTT. Translation gives CASSTKDRDDQPQHF. The chain recombines TRBV5-4 with TRBJ1-5; D may be TRBD1 (5 bases). CDR1 is SGHNT, CDR2 YYREEE, per germline (reference sequence). There are 15 residues in the CDR3. Trimming pared 4 bases from V and 5 bases from J, leaving 16 bases between.

The gene calls are TRBV21-1 and TRBJ2-7. TRBV21-1 is a known pseudogene. The CDR3 runs 16 residues. CDR3 region: CAAPGWAGSSPYEQYF. The DNA for the CDR3 is TGTGCCGCGCCCGGGTGGGCAGGATCCTCACCTTACGAGCAGTACTTC.

In its sample, this clone was seen many times. The J gene is TRBJ2-5, the V gene TRBV19; perhaps TRBD2 as D (5 bases). Germline V gene data show CDR1 as LNHDA and CDR2 as SQIVND (reference sequence). CDR3 length: 15 residues. With 1 base removed from V and 0 bases from J, the gap between germline ends came to 9 bases. Here the CDR3 reads CASSIATGYQETQYF. DNA for the CDR3: TGTGCCAGTAGTATAGCCACGGGGTACCAAGAGACCCAGTACTTC.

This chain links TRBV3-1 (or the pseudogene TRBV3-2) with TRBJ1-2, with TRBD1 matching 9 bases. V lost 5 bases and J lost 5; bases outside the gene matches: 9. This CDR3 has 15 amino acids. CDR1 and CDR2 from the germline V gene are LGHDT and YNNKEL (reference sequence). In DNA form, the CDR3 reads TGTGCCAGCAGCTCCGGAAACAGGGGGCAATATGGCTACACCTTC. This encodes CASSSGNRGQYGYTF.

V is TRBV9 and J is TRBJ1-5; 7 bases are shared with TRBD1. Germline V gene lookup returns CDR1 SGDLS and CDR2 YYNGEE. The CDR3 totals 13 residues. V lost 4 bases and J lost 4; bases outside the gene matches: 2. Here the CDR3 reads CASSPGQNQPQHF. The CDR3 DNA sequence: TGTGCCAGCAGCCCGGGACAGAATCAGCCCCAGCATTTT. The whole variable domain, remainder taken from reference TRBV9 and TRBJ1-5, is DSGVTQTPKHLITATGQRVTLRCSPRSGDLSVYWYQQSLDQGLQFLIQYYNGEERAKGNILERFSAQQFPDLHSELNLSSLELGDSALYFCASSPGQNQPQHFGDGTRLSIL.

This chain connects TRBV24-1 to TRBJ1-4, with D uncertain. CDR3 length equals 13 residues. V was clipped by 5 bases and J by 8 bases, with 11 bases between them. Germline values: CDR1 KGHDR, CDR2 SFDVKD. The DNA of the CDR3 is TGTGCCACCAGTGCACCGGGTTTGGAAAAACTGTTTTTT. This codes for CATSAPGLEKLFF.

As concerns this clone: One junction end does not reproduce the germline sequence, and a read error may be involved. This chain connects TRBV7-7 to TRBJ2-5, with D possibly being TRBD1 (5 bases). In germline, CDR1 is SSHAT, CDR2 FNYEAQ (reference sequence). CDR3 size: 15 residues. The DNA for the CDR3 is TGTGCTAGCAGCCTACAGGAGTCGGGCTGGGAGACCCAGTACTTC. The encoded protein is CASSLQESGWETQYF.

CDR3 nucleotide sequence: TGTGCCAGCAGCAACTTTTGGCCTCTAAATAGCACAGATACGCAGTATTTT. Translation: CASSNFWPLNSTDTQYF. V and J are TRBV21-1 and TRBJ2-3. TRBV21-1 is annotated as a pseudogene. The CDR3 totals 17 residues.

The V call is TRBV19, the J call TRBJ1-1, with D tentatively TRBD1 (5 bases). This CDR3 spans 15 amino acids. The germline CDR1 and CDR2 sequences are LNHDA and SQIVND (reference sequence). V lost 5 bases and J lost 0, with 13 bases in between. The chain's CDR3 is CASSGPGLMNTEAFF. Here the CDR3 DNA reads TGTGCCAGTAGTGGCCCGGGACTGATGAACACTGAAGCTTTCTTT.

This clone occurred a few times. The chain couples TRBV6-5 to TRBJ1-1, with a weak D call TRBD1 (5 bases). CDR1 is MNHEY, CDR2 SVGAGI, per germline. V was clipped by 4 bases and J by 4 bases, with 16 bases between them. The CDR3 loop spans 15 amino acids. This CDR3 reads CASSSSRNGATEAFF. For the CDR3, the DNA is TGTGCCAGCAGTTCCTCCAGGAATGGGGCCACTGAAGCTTTCTTT.

The chain joins TRBV5-8 to TRBJ2-3, with TRBD2 as a possible D gene (6 bases). CDR1 and CDR2 from the germline V gene are SGHTS and YDEGEE. CDR3 size: 13 residues. The ends were cut back, 6 bases at V and 1 base at J, with 9 bases in the middle. Here the CDR3 DNA reads TGTGCCAGCAAGGGCGGGGGCACAGATACGCAGTATTTT. Translating it yields CASKGGGTDTQYF.

V and J are TRBV30 and TRBJ2-7; D perhaps matches TRBD1 (7 bases). Germline lookup yields CDR1 GTSNPN and CDR2 SVGIG (reference sequence). The CDR3 length is 14 residues. Trimming took off 7 bases at V and 4 bases at J, with 20 bases between the two ends. CDR3 DNA: TGTGCCTCCAATGGGGCAGGGGGGTTTTACGAGCAGTACTTC. Protein sequence: CASNGAGGFYEQYF.

This clone occurred a few times. V is TRBV15 and J is TRBJ2-3; TRBD1 might be the D (6 bases). This CDR3 is 14 amino acids long. CDR1 and CDR2 from the germline V gene are LNHNV and YYDKDF (reference sequence). V lost 3 bases, J lost 4 bases, and 11 bases lay in between. CDR3: CATSSIRGADTQYF. DNA of the CDR3: TGTGCCACCAGCAGCATCAGGGGTGCAGATACGCAGTATTTT.

The chain joins TRBV9 to TRBJ2-1, with D hard to call. Germline-derived CDR1 and CDR2 are SGDLS and YYNGEE. V was cut by 4 bases and J by 8 bases, with 13 bases left in between. The length of the CDR3 is 13 residues. In DNA, the CDR3 is TGTGCCAGCAGCCCACAACTATTCGATGAGCAGTTCTTC. Translation gives CASSPQLFDEQFF.

The V and J genes are TRBV24-1 and TRBJ2-7; D gene uncertain. CDR3 length equals 13 residues. Trimming pared 4 bases from V and 5 bases from J, leaving 11 bases between. Germline V gives CDR1 KGHDR, CDR2 SFDVKD. For the CDR3, the DNA is TGTGCCACCAGTGAGGCAGGTAGAGACGAGCAGTACTTC. This gives the protein CATSEAGRDEQYF.

The chain recombines TRBV2 with TRBJ2-1, with D tentatively TRBD1 (6 bases). V shed 8 bases and J shed 6 bases, with 14 bases lying between them. Germline CDR1 and CDR2: SNHLY and FYNNEI. There are 13 residues in the CDR3. This CDR3 is CASPSGGLNEQFF. In DNA, the CDR3 is TGTGCCAGCCCCAGTGGGGGCCTCAATGAGCAGTTCTTC.